This T cell receptor beta chain was documented in a study of OX40 agonist ivuxolimab in advanced cancers. About the research overall: Hepatocellular carcinoma, melanoma, renal cell or head and neck cancer occurred in dose-escalation patients.

General observations from the study: Average numbers of expanded clones were greater in CD8+ T cells than in CD4+. Normalized T-cell clonal expansion was also low in a subset of nonresponders.

Generated by immunoSEQ multiplex PCR, the TCRdb table keeps only in-frame clones and is missing some. The sample shows roughly 57,000 clones, approximately 75% of them seen only once. V lost 3 bases and J lost 5, with 13 bases in between. The CDR3 totals 15 residues. Germline CDR1 reads KGHSH; CDR2 reads LQKENI. To note about this clone: The antigen is unknown.

The specimen was CD4+ or CD8+ T cells sorted from blood, collected in a trial of the OX40 agonist ivuxolimab. This clonotype was obtained from an adult with an advanced solid tumor such as melanoma, head and neck, liver or kidney cancer. The chain links TRBV18 to TRBJ2-2, with D tentatively TRBD1 or TRBD2 (7 bases each). The CDR3: CASSPRQGGTGELFF. Written as DNA, the CDR3 is TGTGCCAGCTCACCCAGACAGGGAGGGACCGGGGAGCTGTTTTTT.